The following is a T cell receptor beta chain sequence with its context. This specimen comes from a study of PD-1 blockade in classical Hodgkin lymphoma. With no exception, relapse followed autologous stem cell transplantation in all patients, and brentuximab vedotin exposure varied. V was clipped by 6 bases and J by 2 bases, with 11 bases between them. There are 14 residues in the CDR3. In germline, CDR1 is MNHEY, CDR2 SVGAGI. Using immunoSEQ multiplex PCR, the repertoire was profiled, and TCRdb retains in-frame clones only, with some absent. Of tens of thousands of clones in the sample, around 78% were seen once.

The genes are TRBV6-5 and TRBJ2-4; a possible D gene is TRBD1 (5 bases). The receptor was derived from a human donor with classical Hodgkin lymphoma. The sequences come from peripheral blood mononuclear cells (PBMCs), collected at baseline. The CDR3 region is CASRGQGSKNIQYF. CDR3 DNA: TGTGCCAGCAGAGGGCAGGGTTCCAAAAACATTCAGTACTTC.